Listed below are T cell receptor beta chains from one sample, sequenced in a study of shared clonotypes between healthy human individuals. Produced via immunoSEQ multiplex PCR; TCRdb's table is partial and in-frame only. Of some 2 million clones listed, over 85% are singletons. Sequencing input: naive CD8+ T cells sorted from blood. All receptors derive from a man in his late teens or twenties in good health. The CDR3 runs from the conserved cysteine through the conserved F or W. The D gene is left open where the match is weak. Only some rows state a clone size, as once, few, many or a class for expanded clones.

NA	TRBJ2-4	NA	TRBV4-1	CASSQVRADIQYF	TGCGCCAGCAGCCAAGTCCGGGCCGACATTCAGTACTTC
TRBD2	TRBJ2-7	NA	TRBV13	CASSPSGSNEQYF	TGTGCCAGCAGCCCCAGCGGGAGCAACGAGCAGTACTTC
NA	TRBJ2-7	NA	TRBV7-9	CASSFKISDEQYF	TGTGCCAGCAGCTTTAAAATCAGTGACGAGCAGTACTTC
NA	TRBJ1-1	NA	TRBV2	CASSEVGKGTEAFF	TGTGCCAGCAGTGAGGTGGGGAAGGGAACTGAAGCTTTCTTT
TRBD1	TRBJ1-3	NA	TRBV5-4	CASSLVPGGEGNTIYF	TGTGCCAGCAGCTTGGTCCCAGGGGGCGAAGGAAACACCATATATTTT
TRBD1	TRBJ2-7	NA	TRBV13	CASSHWTGDEQYF	TGTGCCAGCAGTCACTGGACAGGGGACGAGCAGTACTTC
TRBD1	TRBJ2-2	NA	TRBV10-1	CASSYGTGLAGELFF	TGCGCCAGCAGCTACGGGACAGGGCTTGCCGGGGAGCTGTTTTTT
NA	TRBJ1-3	NA	TRBV11-1	CASSLLGLGNTIYF	TGTGCCAGCAGCTTACTAGGGCTCGGAAACACCATATATTTT
TRBD2	TRBJ2-1	NA	TRBV2	CASSGALAGGGIEDEQFF	TGTGCCAGCAGTGGGGCGCTAGCGGGAGGGGGTATAGAAGATGAGCAGTTCTTC
NA	TRBJ1-2	once	TRBV30	CAWIRTENYGYTF	TGTGCCTGGATAAGGACCGAGAATTATGGCTACACCTTC
TRBD1	TRBJ1-2	NA	TRBV28	CASSWTGGLYGYTF	TGTGCCAGCAGTTGGACAGGGGGCCTCTATGGCTACACCTTC
TRBD2	TRBJ2-5	few	TRBV7-2	CASSYGLVETQYF	TGTGCCAGCAGCTACGGACTAGTGGAGACCCAGTACTTC
NA	TRBJ2-7	NA	TRBV6-1	CASSYPTGQYF	TGTGCCAGCAGTTACCCGACAGGGCAGTACTTC
TRBD1	TRBJ2-1	NA	TRBV19	CASAGTVYNEQFF	TGTGCCAGCGCCGGGACAGTTTACAATGAGCAGTTCTTC
NA	TRBJ2-7	once	TRBV10-2	CASRGAGRGYEQYF	TGCGCCAGCAGGGGGGCAGGGAGGGGTTACGAGCAGTACTTC
NA	TRBJ1-2	NA	TRBV9	CASSVERVPYGYTF	TGTGCCAGCAGCGTAGAGAGGGTTCCCTATGGCTACACCTTC